The sequence of this TCR beta chain was determined in a study of blood T cell repertoires in COVID-19. Whole-study context: Italy, Spain and the United States were the sources of the convalescent and acute COVID-19 samples. The cDNA or gDNA used as material had been derived from T cells, B-cell-depleted T cells, or PBMCs.

Data came from immunoSEQ multiplex PCR; TCRdb stores just in-frame clones and leaves some out. In the table there are about 230,000 clones, less than 90% of which are singletons. Unmatched junction bases numbered 0, after V lost 5 bases and J lost 3 bases. This CDR3 spans 12 amino acids. Germline assignment: CDR1 GTSNPN and CDR2 SVGIG (reference sequence). Sequences were obtained from peripheral blood. The rearrangement links TRBV30 to TRBJ2-3; 9 bases are a match to TRBD1. The source of this sequence is a woman in her seventies with active or convalescent COVID-19. CDR3 coding DNA: TGTGCCTGGGACAGGGGGACAGATACGCAGTATTTT. Encoded protein: CAWDRGTDTQYF.